These 8 T cell receptor beta chains share one sample of origin, sequenced in a study of control samples from healthy donors and cancer patients (TCRdb year 2020). Libraries were prepared through the immunoSEQ multiplex PCR assay. TCRdb re-hosts the immuneACCESS table, in-frame sequences only. Its copies lack some clones; in the studies checked, an unresolved V gene accounts for under half of them, and the cause for the rest is not known. Across this sample there are about 160,000 clones, with 90% to 95% seen only once. The top ten constitute 0.68% of the sample. Sequencing was done on a sample of blood. Receptors originate from a woman under 40 in good health.

The J gene is TRBJ1-2, the V gene TRBV4-2; D unresolved. Trimming shortened V by 0 bases and J by 5 bases, and 10 bases separated the two germline ends. The CDR3 extends over 14 amino acids. Germline V gene sequence: CDR1 LGHNA, CDR2 YNFKEQ. The CDR3 sequence: CASSQDRASYGYTF. Here the CDR3 DNA reads TGTGCCAGCAGCCAAGATCGTGCAAGTTATGGCTACACCTTC.

The chain recombines TRBV7-3 with TRBJ2-7; weak D call: TRBD2 (6 bases). V was pared by 1 base and J by 6 bases, with 13 bases between. The CDR3 extends over 14 amino acids. The germline V gene encodes CDR1 SGHTA and CDR2 FQGTGA. CDR3 residues: CASSLNGGLVEQYF. The CDR3 DNA sequence: TGTGCCAGCAGCTTAAACGGGGGTCTGGTCGAGCAGTACTTC.

The V and J genes are TRBV5-1 and TRBJ2-5; D not resolved. CDR3 length: 15 amino acids. Germline V gives CDR1 SGHRS, CDR2 YFSETQ. V was clipped by 0 bases and J by 2 bases, with 11 bases between them. CDR3 protein: CASSLEGRGQETQYF. The CDR3 nucleotides read TGCGCCAGCAGCTTGGAAGGTAGAGGACAAGAGACCCAGTACTTC.

This clone was counted a single time. The V gene is TRBV7-8, the J gene TRBJ2-7; 8 bases align to TRBD2. Germline lookup yields CDR1 SGHVS and CDR2 FQNEAQ. With 1 base clipped from V and 4 bases from J, the junction kept 6 bases outside the gene matches. This CDR3 has 15 amino acids. Here the CDR3 reads CASSLELAGPYEQYF. In DNA form, the CDR3 reads TGTGCCAGCAGCTTAGAGCTAGCGGGCCCATACGAGCAGTACTTC.

The chain uses TRBV23-1 and TRBJ2-7; TRBD1 aligns across 9 bases. TRBV23-1 is identified as an open reading frame with a role that is uncertain. The junction had 15 bases not matched to a gene; V was cut back by 4 bases and J by 5 bases. CDR3 size: 17 residues. The CDR3 loop is CASSRGQGPRFWDEQYF. In nucleotides, the CDR3 is TGCGCCAGCAGTCGAGGACAGGGGCCAAGGTTTTGGGACGAGCAGTACTTC.

This chain joins TRBV29-1 and TRBJ2-3; D uncertain. V was clipped by 7 bases and J by 1 base, with 3 bases between them. The length of the CDR3 is 10 residues. Germline CDR1 SQVTM, CDR2 ANQGSEA. This CDR3 is CSARTDTQYF. The DNA of the CDR3 is TGCAGCGCCCGCACAGATACGCAGTATTTT.

The V call is TRBV7-8, the J call TRBJ2-2; 8 bases match TRBD2. V was clipped by 5 bases and J by 6 bases; unmatched bases: 8. Germline lookup yields CDR1 SGHVS and CDR2 FQNEAQ. The CDR3 runs 15 residues. DNA of the CDR3: TGTGCCAGCAGCCCGCGGGGGGCGAAATCCGGGGAGCTGTTTTTT. It codes for CASSPRGAKSGELFF.

V usage is TRBV28 and J usage is TRBJ2-1, with TRBD2 matching 7 bases. With V trimmed by 6 bases and J by 2 bases, 7 bases remained unmatched. CDR1 is MDHEN and CDR2 is SYDVKM in the germline V gene. The CDR3 extends over 15 amino acids. The CDR3 nucleotides read TGTGCCAGCAGCCCCGGGACTAAACCCTACAATGAGCAGTTCTTC. This translates into CASSPGTKPYNEQFF.